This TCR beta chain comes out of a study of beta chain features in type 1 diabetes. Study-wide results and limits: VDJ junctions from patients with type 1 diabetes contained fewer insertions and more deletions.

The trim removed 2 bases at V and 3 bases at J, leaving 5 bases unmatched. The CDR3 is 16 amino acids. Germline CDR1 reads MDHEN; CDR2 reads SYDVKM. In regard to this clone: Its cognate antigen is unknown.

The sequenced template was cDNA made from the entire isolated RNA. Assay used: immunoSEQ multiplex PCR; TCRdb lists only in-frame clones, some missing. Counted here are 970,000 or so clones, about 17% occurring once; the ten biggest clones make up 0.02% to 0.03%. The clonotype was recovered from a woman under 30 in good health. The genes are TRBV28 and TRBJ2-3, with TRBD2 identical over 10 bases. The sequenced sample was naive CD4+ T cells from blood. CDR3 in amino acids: CASSLGLAEGTDTQYF. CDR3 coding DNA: TGTGCCAGCAGTTTAGGACTAGCGGAAGGTACAGATACGCAGTATTTT.